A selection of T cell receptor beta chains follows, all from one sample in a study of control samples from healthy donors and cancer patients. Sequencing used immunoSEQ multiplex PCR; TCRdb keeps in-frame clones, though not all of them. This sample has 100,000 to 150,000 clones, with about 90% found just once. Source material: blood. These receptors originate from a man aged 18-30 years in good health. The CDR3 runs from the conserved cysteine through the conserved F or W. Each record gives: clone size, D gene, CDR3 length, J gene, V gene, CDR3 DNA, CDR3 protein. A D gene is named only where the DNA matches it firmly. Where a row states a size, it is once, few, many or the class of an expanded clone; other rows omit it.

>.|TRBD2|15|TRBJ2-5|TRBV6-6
TGTGCCAGCAGTTCCCCCGGGGGGTCCGAGAGGACCCAGTACTTC
CASSSPGGSERTQYF
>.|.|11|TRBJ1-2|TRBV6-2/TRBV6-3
TGTGCCAGCAGTTACTCGTCTGGCTACACCTTC
CASSYSSGYTF
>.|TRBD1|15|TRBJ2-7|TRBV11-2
TGTGCCAGCAGCTTAGACCCCTGGACAGGGGGCCGGCAGTACTTC
CASSLDPWTGGRQYF
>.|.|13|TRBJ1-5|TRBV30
TGTGCCTGGAGTGTACCCAGTAATCAGCCCCAGCATTTT
CAWSVPSNQPQHF
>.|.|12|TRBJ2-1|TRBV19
TGTGCCAGTGGGATGGGCTCGGGTGAGCAGTTCTTC
CASGMGSGEQFF
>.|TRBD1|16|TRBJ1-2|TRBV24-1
TGTGCCACCAGTAACGCTGAACAGGGGCTTAACTATGGCTACACCTTC
CATSNAEQGLNYGYTF
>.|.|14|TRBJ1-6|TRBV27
TGTGCCAGCAGTTTTGCAGGGAACAATTCACCCCTCCACTTT
CASSFAGNNSPLHF
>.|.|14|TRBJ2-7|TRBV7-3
TGTGCCAGCAGCCCGTCCGAAACCCCCTACGAGCAGTACTTC
CASSPSETPYEQYF
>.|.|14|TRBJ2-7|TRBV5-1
TGCGCCAGCAGACTGGGACTCCTACCAGACGAGCAGTACTTC
CASRLGLLPDEQYF
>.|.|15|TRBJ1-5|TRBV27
TGTGCCAGCAGCCTCCGACGACAGGGCAATCAGCCCCAGCATTTT
CASSLRRQGNQPQHF
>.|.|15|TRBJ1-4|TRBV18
TGTGCCAGCTCACCCCGGACAGCTAGTAATGAAAAACTGTTTTTT
CASSPRTASNEKLFF
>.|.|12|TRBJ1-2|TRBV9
TGTGCCAGCAGCGTAGACAGTTATGGCTACACCTTC
CASSVDSYGYTF
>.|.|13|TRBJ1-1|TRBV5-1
TGCGCCAGCAGCACCCGGGTCACCACTGAAGCTTTCTTT
CASSTRVTTEAFF
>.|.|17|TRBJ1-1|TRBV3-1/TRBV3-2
TGTGCCAGCAGCTCCCCTCCCTGGACGGATATGAACACTGAAGCTTTCTTT
CASSSPPWTDMNTEAFF
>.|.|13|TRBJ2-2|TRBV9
TGTGCCAGCAGCGTAGGGGTCACCGGGGAGCTGTTTTTT
CASSVGVTGELFF
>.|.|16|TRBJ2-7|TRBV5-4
TGTGCCAGCAGCTTGGATGGGGTTCTACTATCCTACGAGCAGTACTTC
CASSLDGVLLSYEQYF
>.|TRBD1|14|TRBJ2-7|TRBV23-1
TGCGCCAGCAGTCAAACAGGGGGATTCGGCGAGCAGTACTTC
CASSQTGGFGEQYF
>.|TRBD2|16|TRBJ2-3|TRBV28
TGTGCCAGCATCTGGGGCGGGAGGGCCTTCGTAGATACGCAGTATTTT
CASIWGGRAFVDTQYF
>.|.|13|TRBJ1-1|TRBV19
TGTGCCAGTAGTATAAGGGTTAGGACTGAAGCTTTCTTT
CASSIRVRTEAFF
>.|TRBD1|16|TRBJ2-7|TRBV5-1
TGCGCCAGCAGCACAAATCCGACAGGGAATGACTACGAGCAGTACTTC
CASSTNPTGNDYEQYF
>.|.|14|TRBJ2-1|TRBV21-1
TGTGCCCCCCTCCAGGGCAGTCCCTACAATGAGCAGTTCTTC
CAPLQGSPYNEQFF
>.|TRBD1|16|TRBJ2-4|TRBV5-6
TGTGCCAGCAGTTTCCAGACAGGGTTAGCCAAAAACATTCAGTACTTC
CASSFQTGLAKNIQYF
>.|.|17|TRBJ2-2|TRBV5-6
TGTGCCAGCAGCTTGGGACGGCACCCCGGGGTTACCGGGGAGCTGTTTTTT
CASSLGRHPGVTGELFF
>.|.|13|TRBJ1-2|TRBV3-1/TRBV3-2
TGTGCCAGCAGCCAAGGGAGGGCGGGGGGCTACACCTTC
CASSQGRAGGYTF
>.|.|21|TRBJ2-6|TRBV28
TGTGCCAGCGCGGGGGCGGGGGCGGATGACGGGTTAACCTCTGGGGCCAACGTCCTGACTTTC
CASAGAGADDGLTSGANVLTF
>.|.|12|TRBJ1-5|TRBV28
TGTGCCAGCAGTGCTCGAAATCAGCCCCAGCATTTT
CASSARNQPQHF
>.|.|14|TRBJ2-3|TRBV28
TGTGCCAGCGGGAGCGTAAGTGGCACAGATACGCAGTATTTT
CASGSVSGTDTQYF
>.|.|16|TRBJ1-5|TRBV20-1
TGCAGTGCTAGTCCGGGGGGTGGAGGGGTCAATCAGCCCCAGCATTTT
CSASPGGGGVNQPQHF
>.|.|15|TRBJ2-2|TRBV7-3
TGTGCCAGCAGCCCTGAACTCCCCAGGGGCGGGGAGCTGTTTTTT
CASSPELPRGGELFF
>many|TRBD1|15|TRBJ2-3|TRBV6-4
TGTGCCAGCAGTCCCGGACAGGGGGCGGCAGATACGCAGTATTTT
CASSPGQGAADTQYF
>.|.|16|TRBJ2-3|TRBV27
TGTGCCAGCAAATCCGGGACAAGTCTTTACACAGATACGCAGTATTTT
CASKSGTSLYTDTQYF
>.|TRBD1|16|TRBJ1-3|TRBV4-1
TGCGCCAGCAGCCAAGAGGACAGGGCTTACGGAAACACCATATATTTT
CASSQEDRAYGNTIYF
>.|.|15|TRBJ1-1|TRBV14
TGTGCCAGCAGCCAAGATAGTTTTGCAAACACTGAAGCTTTCTTT
CASSQDSFANTEAFF
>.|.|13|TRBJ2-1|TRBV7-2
TGTGCCAGCAGCTTAGGGGGGAGCTATGAGCAGTTCTTC
CASSLGGSYEQFF
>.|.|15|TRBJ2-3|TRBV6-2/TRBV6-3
TGTGCCAGCAGTTACCTAGGACCTAGCACAGATACGCAGTATTTT
CASSYLGPSTDTQYF
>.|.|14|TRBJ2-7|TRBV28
TGTGCCAGCAGTTTACCGGGGATCCTCTACGAGCAGTACTTC
CASSLPGILYEQYF
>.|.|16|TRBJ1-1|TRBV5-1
TGCGCCAGCAGCTCGGTAGGAACAGGGCTGAACACTGAAGCTTTCTTT
CASSSVGTGLNTEAFF
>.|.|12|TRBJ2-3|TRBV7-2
TGTGCCAGCACTCAGGGCACAGATACGCAGTATTTT
CASTQGTDTQYF
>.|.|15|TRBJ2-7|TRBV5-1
TGCGCCAGCAGCTTGGTCGGGAGAAGCCCCTACGAGCAGTACTTC
CASSLVGRSPYEQYF
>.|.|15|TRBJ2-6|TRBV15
TGTGCCACCAGCGGAACCCTGGGTGGGGCCAACGTCCTGACTTTC
CATSGTLGGANVLTF
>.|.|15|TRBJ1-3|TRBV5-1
TGCGCCAGCAGCCGAACGTGGGGAGGGTCCGGCACCATATATTTT
CASSRTWGGSGTIYF
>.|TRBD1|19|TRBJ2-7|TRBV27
TGTGCCAGCAGTTTAACTCCGGGACAGGGGAGGTTTTTCTCCTACGAGCAGTACTTC
CASSLTPGQGRFFSYEQYF
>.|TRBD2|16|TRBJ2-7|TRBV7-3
TGTGCCAGCAGCTTAACTAGCGGGAGGTGGTCCTACGAGCAGTACTTC
CASSLTSGRWSYEQYF
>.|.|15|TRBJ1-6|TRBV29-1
TGCAGCGGGGACCCGATAAGCTCCTATAATTCACCCCTCCACTTT
CSGDPISSYNSPLHF
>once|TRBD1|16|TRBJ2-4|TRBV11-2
TGTGCCAGCAGTTTTACTGGGACAGGGGCCATCAACATTCAGTACTTC
CASSFTGTGAINIQYF
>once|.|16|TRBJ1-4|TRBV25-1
TGTGCCAGCGCACCGGGACCCACCTCGCCTAATGAAAAACTGTTTTTT
CASAPGPTSPNEKLFF
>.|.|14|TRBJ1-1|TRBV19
TGTGCCAGTAGTCCGGGTGACAGAAACACTGAAGCTTTCTTT
CASSPGDRNTEAFF
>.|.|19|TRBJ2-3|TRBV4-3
TGCGCCAGCAGCCTAAAGACATTTGGGGGAGGGGGCGGCACAGATACGCAGTATTTT
CASSLKTFGGGGGTDTQYF
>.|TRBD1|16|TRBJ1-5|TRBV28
TGTGCCAGCAGTTTACCCTTCGGAGGGGGCGCTCAGCCCCAGCATTTT
CASSLPFGGGAQPQHF
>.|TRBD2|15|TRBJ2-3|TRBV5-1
TGCGCCAGCTCCCAATATAGCGGGCACACAGATACGCAGTATTTT
CASSQYSGHTDTQYF
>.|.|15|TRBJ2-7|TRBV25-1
TGTGCCAGCAGTGATTCGGGGGGCAGGAGATATGAGCAGTACTTC
CASSDSGGRRYEQYF
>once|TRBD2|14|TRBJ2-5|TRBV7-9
TGTGCCAGCAGGCTAGCGGGAGGGGGAGAGACCCAGTACTTC
CASRLAGGGETQYF
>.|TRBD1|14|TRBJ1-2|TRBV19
TGTGCCAGTAGTATTAGGGGGCATGGCTATGGCTACACCTTC
CASSIRGHGYGYTF
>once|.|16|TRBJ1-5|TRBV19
TGTGCCAGTAGTATAGTAACAGGAGGAGGCAATCAGCCCCAGCATTTT
CASSIVTGGGNQPQHF
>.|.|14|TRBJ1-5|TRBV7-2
TGTGCCAGCAGCCCCTCAGGGCAGGGTCAGCCCCAGCATTTT
CASSPSGQGQPQHF
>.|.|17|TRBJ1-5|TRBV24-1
TGTGCCACCAGTGATTTGGGTCGGCAGAGGATTCATCAGCCCCAGCATTTT
CATSDLGRQRIHQPQHF